The T cell receptor (beta chain) under discussion was sequenced for a study of shared clonotypes between healthy human individuals. Across the whole study: A couple of women and three men aged 18 to 49 made up the donors. Findings and limits, study-wide: In contrast to clonotypes shared by all four donors, non-shared clonotypes had lower generation probabilities. Only blood was sampled; tissue repertoires likely differ. Rarefaction analysis demonstrated incomplete sorted-subset sequencing notwithstanding large depth.

The data were produced by immunoSEQ multiplex PCR, yet TCRdb's version contains in-frame clones alone and is incomplete. The table includes 850,000 to 1,200,000 clones, more than 65% detected once. With respect to this clone: The antigen is undetermined.

The specimen sequenced was memory CD4+ T cells sorted from blood. Sample subset: CD45RA-negative fraction. The source of this sequence is a young man in good health.

CDR3 sequence (DNA): TGTGCCAGCAGACCGGGACTAGCATACACAGATACGCAGTATTTT. It codes for CASRPGLAYTDTQYF. The chain recombines TRBV27 with TRBJ2-3; 9 positions match TRBD2. J was trimmed by 2 bases and V by 6 bases; bases with no gene match: 6. This CDR3 comprises 15 residues. The germline CDR1 and CDR2 sequences are MNHEY and SMNVEV (reference sequence).